This T cell receptor beta chain was profiled in a study of OX40 agonist ivuxolimab in advanced cancers. About the research overall: Patients assigned to dose escalation were diagnosed with hepatocellular carcinoma, melanoma, renal cell or head and neck cancer. Whole-study findings and limits: Some of the lowest clonal expansion was seen in partial responders at 0.1-3.0 mg/kg.

Here immunoSEQ multiplex PCR was the method, and the copy in TCRdb shows in-frame clones only, minus some. The repertoire consists of roughly 46,000 clones, with 82% occurring once and the leading ten covering around 1.9%. This clone was seen a few times. Its antigen is still unknown. Germline V gives CDR1 LNHNV, CDR2 YYDKDF (reference sequence). V shed 5 bases and J shed 3 bases, with 10 bases lying between them. The CDR3 is made up of 13 amino acids. The V and J genes are TRBV15 and TRBJ1-2; maybe TRBD1 (5 bases). The receptor was derived from an adult with an advanced solid tumor such as melanoma, head and neck, liver or kidney cancer. The source was CD4+ or CD8+ T cells sorted from blood, collected in a trial of the OX40 agonist ivuxolimab. The CDR3 reads CATSVRADYGYTF. The CDR3 DNA is TGTGCCACCAGCGTCAGGGCCGACTATGGCTACACCTTC.